This T cell receptor beta chain derives from a study of blood T cell repertoires in COVID-19. V was shortened by 2 bases and J by 2 bases, with 9 bases between the two germline ends. CDR1 and CDR2 from the germline V gene are SGHAT and FQDESV (reference sequence). CDR3 length: 14 amino acids. Sequencing used immunoSEQ multiplex PCR; TCRdb keeps in-frame clones, though not all of them. The profile covers fewer than 250,000 clones, with approximately 84% appearing a single time and 3.2% taken by the ten largest. Sequences were obtained from PBMCs or T cells enriched from blood (not recorded which). This TCR was recovered from a woman aged 30 to 39 who had recovered from COVID-19. J is TRBJ1-2 and V is TRBV11-1; perhaps TRBD1 as D (5 bases). The CDR3 is CASSLTQANYGYTF. CDR3 coding DNA: TGTGCCAGCAGCTTAACACAGGCGAACTATGGCTACACCTTC.